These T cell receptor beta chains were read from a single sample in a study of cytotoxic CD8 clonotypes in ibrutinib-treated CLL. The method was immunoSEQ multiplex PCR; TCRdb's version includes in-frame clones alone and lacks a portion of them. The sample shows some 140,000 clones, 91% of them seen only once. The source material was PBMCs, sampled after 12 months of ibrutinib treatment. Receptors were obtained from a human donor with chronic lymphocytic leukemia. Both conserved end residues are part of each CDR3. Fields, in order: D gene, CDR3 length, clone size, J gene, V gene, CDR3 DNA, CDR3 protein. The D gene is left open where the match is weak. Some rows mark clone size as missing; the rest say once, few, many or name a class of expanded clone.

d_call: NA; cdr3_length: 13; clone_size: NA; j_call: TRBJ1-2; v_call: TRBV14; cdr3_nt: TGTGCCAGCAGCCAAGTTTACAGCTATGGCTACACCTTC; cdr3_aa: CASSQVYSYGYTF
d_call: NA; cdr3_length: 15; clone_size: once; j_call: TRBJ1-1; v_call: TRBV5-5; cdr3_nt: TGTGCCAGCAGCTTGGAAGATGGGAAACAGGAGGGAGCTTTCTTT; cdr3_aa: CASSLEDGKQEGAFF
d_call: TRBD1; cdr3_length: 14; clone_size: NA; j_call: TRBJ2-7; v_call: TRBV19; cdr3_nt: TGTGCCAGTAGTCCGGACAGGGGGCGGTACGAGCAGTACTTC; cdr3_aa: CASSPDRGRYEQYF
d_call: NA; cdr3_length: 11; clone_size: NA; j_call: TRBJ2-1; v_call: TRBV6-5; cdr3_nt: TGTGCCAGCAGTTACGGGAATGAGCAGTTCTTC; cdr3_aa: CASSYGNEQFF
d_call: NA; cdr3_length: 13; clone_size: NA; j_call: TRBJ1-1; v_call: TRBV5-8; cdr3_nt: TGTGCCAGCAGCCCGGACAGAACACGCCGGCCCCACTTT; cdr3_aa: CASSPDRTRRPHF
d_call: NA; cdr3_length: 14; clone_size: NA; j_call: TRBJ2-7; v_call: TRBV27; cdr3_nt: TGTGCCAGCAGTTTAATGGGGGCGTCCTACGAGCAGTACTTC; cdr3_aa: CASSLMGASYEQYF
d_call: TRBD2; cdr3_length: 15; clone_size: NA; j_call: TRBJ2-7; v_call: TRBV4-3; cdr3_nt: TGCGCCAGCAGCCAGGGACTAGCGGAGACCTACGAGCAGTACTTC; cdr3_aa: CASSQGLAETYEQYF
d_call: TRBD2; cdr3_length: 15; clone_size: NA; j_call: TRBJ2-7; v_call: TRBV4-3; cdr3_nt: TGCGCCAGCAGCCGCAGGCGGGAGGTAGTTTACGAGCAGTACTTC; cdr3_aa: CASSRRREVVYEQYF
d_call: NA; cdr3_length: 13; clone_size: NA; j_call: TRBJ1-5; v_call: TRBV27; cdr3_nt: TGTGCCAGCAGTTTAGGGGCAGGCCGGTCCCAGCATTTT; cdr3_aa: CASSLGAGRSQHF
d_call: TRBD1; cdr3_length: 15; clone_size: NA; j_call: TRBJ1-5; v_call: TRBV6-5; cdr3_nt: TGTGCCAGCAGTGCTTCCGGGACAGTCCGTCAGCCCCAGCATTTT; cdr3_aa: CASSASGTVRQPQHF
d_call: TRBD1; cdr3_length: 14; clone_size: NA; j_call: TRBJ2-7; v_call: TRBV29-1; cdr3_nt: TGCAGCGTTGAAGACACCACAGGGGGCTACGAGCAGTACTTC; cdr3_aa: CSVEDTTGGYEQYF
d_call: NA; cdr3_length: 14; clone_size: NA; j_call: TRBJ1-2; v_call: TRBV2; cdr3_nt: TGTGCCAGCAGCCCAAACGACCCAGTCTATGGCTACACCTTC; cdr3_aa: CASSPNDPVYGYTF
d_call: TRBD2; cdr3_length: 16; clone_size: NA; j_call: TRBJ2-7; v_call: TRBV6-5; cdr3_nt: TGTGCCAGCAGTTACTCGACTAGCGGGATCCAAAACGAGCAGTACTTC; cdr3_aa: CASSYSTSGIQNEQYF
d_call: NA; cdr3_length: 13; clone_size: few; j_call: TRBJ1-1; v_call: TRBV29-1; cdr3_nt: TGCAGCGCCCAAATTCGGGCGGAGGGCGAAGCTTTCTTT; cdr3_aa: CSAQIRAEGEAFF
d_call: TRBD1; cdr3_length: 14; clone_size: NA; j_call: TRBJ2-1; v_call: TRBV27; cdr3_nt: TGTGCCAGCAGTCTCGACAGGGGTTACAATGAGCAGTTCTTC; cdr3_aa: CASSLDRGYNEQFF
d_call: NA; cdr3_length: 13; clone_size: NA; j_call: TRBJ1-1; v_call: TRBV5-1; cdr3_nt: TGCGCCAGCAGCACATCCCTGAACACTGAAGCTTTCTTT; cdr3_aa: CASSTSLNTEAFF